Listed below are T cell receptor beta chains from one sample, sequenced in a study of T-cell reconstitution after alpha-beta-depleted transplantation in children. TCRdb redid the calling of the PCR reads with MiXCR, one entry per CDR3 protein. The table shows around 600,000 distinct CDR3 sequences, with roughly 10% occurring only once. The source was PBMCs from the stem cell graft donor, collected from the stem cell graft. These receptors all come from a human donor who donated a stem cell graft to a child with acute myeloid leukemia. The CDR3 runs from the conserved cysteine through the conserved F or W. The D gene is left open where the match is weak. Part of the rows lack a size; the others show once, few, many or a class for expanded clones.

CAIADRGATDTQYF TGTGCCATCGCCGACAGGGGAGCCACAGATACGCAGTATTTT TRBV10-3 TRBD1 TRBJ2-3 NA
CASSGDRVSGNQPQHF TGTGCCAGCTCAGGAGACAGGGTTAGTGGTAATCAGCCCCAGCATTTT TRBV18 TRBD1 TRBJ1-5 NA
CSAISAGKGTDTQYF TGCAGTGCTATCTCAGCGGGAAAAGGCACAGATACGCAGTATTTT TRBV20-1 TRBD2 TRBJ2-3 many
CASRRLADYTDTQYF TGTGCCAGCAGACGACTAGCGGATTACACAGATACGCAGTATTTT TRBV5-6 TRBD2 TRBJ2-3 few
CASRLGQTNTGELFF TGTGCCAGCAGGTTGGGACAGACCAACACCGGGGAGCTGTTTTTT TRBV7-3 TRBD1 TRBJ2-2 NA
CASSLVSGLAGANEQFF TGTGCCAGCAGTTTAGTTTCTGGGCTAGCGGGAGCCAATGAGCAGTTCTTC TRBV28 TRBD2 TRBJ2-1 NA
CASSQDGQGRYTEAFF TGTGCCAGCAGCCAAGACGGACAGGGGCGATACACTGAAGCTTTCTTT TRBV3-1 TRBD1 TRBJ1-1 NA
CASSQVPGNTIYF TGTGCCAGCAGTCAGGTCCCTGGAAACACCATATATTTT TRBV27 NA TRBJ1-3 few
CTSSLGLSGRTSGTSSVTQYF TGTACCAGCAGCTTAGGGTTATCGGGCCGGACTAGCGGGACCTCCTCGGTAACCCAGTACTTC TRBV11-2 TRBD2 TRBJ2-5 once
CASSFGAGAAGEKLFF TGTGCCAGCAGTTTTGGGGCCGGAGCCGCGGGGGAAAAACTGTTTTTT TRBV12-3/TRBV12-4 NA TRBJ1-4 few
CASSYSQQGHEQYF TGTGCCAGCAGTTACTCTCAACAGGGGCACGAGCAGTACTTC TRBV6-5 TRBD1 TRBJ2-7 few
CASSWGDRGPGNEKLFF TGCGCCAGCAGCTGGGGAGACAGGGGGCCCGGTAATGAAAAACTGTTTTTT TRBV5-1 TRBD1 TRBJ1-4 once
CASSSPVIHEQYF TGTGCCAGCAGTTCGCCGGTGATCCACGAGCAGTACTTC TRBV12-3/TRBV12-4 NA TRBJ2-7 NA
CAWRRVQAYNEQFF TGTGCCTGGAGGAGAGTGCAGGCCTACAATGAGCAGTTCTTC TRBV30 NA TRBJ2-1 NA
CASSPTGVTEAFF TGTGCCAGCAGCCCGACAGGGGTGACTGAAGCTTTCTTT TRBV28 TRBD1 TRBJ1-1 many
CATGLAGGTDTQYF TGTGCCACGGGACTAGCGGGAGGCACAGATACGCAGTATTTT TRBV7-2 TRBD2 TRBJ2-3 few
CSVDLAGPSYEQYF TGCAGCGTTGACCTAGCGGGCCCATCCTACGAGCAGTACTTC TRBV29-1 TRBD2 TRBJ2-7 NA
CASSLVQGGQYF TGTGCCAGCAGCTTAGTACAAGGGGGCCAGTACTTC TRBV7-2 NA TRBJ2-5 few
CASSLPGTGGNTEAFF TGTGCCAGCTCATTACCCGGGACAGGGGGCAACACTGAAGCTTTCTTT TRBV18 TRBD1 TRBJ1-1 few
CASSPSWTGTNTEAFF TGTGCCAGCTCACCGTCCTGGACAGGAACGAACACTGAAGCTTTCTTT TRBV18 TRBD1 TRBJ1-1 NA
CATSRPFNEKLFF TGTGCCACCAGCAGACCTTTTAATGAAAAACTGTTTTTT TRBV15 NA TRBJ1-4 NA
CSARVGVTGELFF TGCAGTGCTAGAGTTGGGGTCACCGGGGAGCTGTTTTTT TRBV20-1 NA TRBJ2-2 many
CSVLTGTYGYTF TGCAGCGTTCTGACAGGGACCTATGGCTACACCTTC TRBV29-1 TRBD1 TRBJ1-2 NA
CASRFDRGPYEQYF TGCGCCAGCAGGTTCGACAGGGGGCCCTACGAGCAGTACTTC TRBV5-1 TRBD1 TRBJ2-7 few
CASSWPDGYNEQFF TGTGCCAGCAGTTGGCCCGACGGATACAATGAGCAGTTCTTC TRBV28 NA TRBJ2-1 many
CASSLVGTSDIYEQYF TGTGCCAGCAGCTTAGTCGGGACTAGCGACATTTACGAGCAGTACTTC TRBV7-9 TRBD2 TRBJ2-7 few
CSARSLYENNEQFF TGCAGTGCTAGGAGTCTGTATGAAAACAATGAGCAGTTCTTC TRBV20-1 NA TRBJ2-1 NA
CSARLGSHTDTQYF TGCAGTGCTAGATTAGGTTCCCACACAGATACGCAGTATTTT TRBV20-1 NA TRBJ2-3 NA
CAISRGASYEQYF TGTGCCATCAGCAGGGGAGCCTCCTACGAGCAGTACTTC TRBV10-3 NA TRBJ2-7 few
CSVVGGTNTGELFF TGCAGCGTTGTGGGCGGAACGAACACCGGGGAGCTGTTTTTT TRBV29-1 NA TRBJ2-2 many
CSARSPIQEVNTEAFF TGCAGTGCTAGATCCCCCATACAGGAGGTGAACACTGAAGCTTTCTTT TRBV20-1 NA TRBJ1-1 many
CASSPQGFGDTQYF TGTGCCAGCAGTCCCCAGGGATTTGGAGATACGCAGTATTTT TRBV12-3/TRBV12-4 NA TRBJ2-3 NA
CAISEGWERGNQPQHF TGTGCCATCAGTGAGGGCTGGGAGCGGGGCAATCAGCCCCAGCATTTT TRBV10-3 NA TRBJ1-5 few
CASSEGQDTEAFF TGTGCCAGCAGCGAGGGACAGGACACTGAAGCTTTCTTT TRBV7-2 TRBD1 TRBJ1-1 NA
CASRVAGNNEQFF TGTGCCAGCCGAGTAGCGGGGAACAATGAGCAGTTCTTC TRBV27 TRBD2 TRBJ2-1 NA
CASSIAGVGETQYF TGTGCCAGCAGCATAGCGGGAGTGGGAGAGACCCAGTACTTC TRBV6-5 TRBD2 TRBJ2-5 few
CASGLVYKGINTEAFF TGTGCCAGCGGTTTAGTTTACAAGGGGATTAACACTGAAGCTTTCTTT TRBV6-5 NA TRBJ1-1 NA
CASSFQGGPQHF TGTGCCAGCAGCTTCCAAGGGGGGCCCCAGCATTTT TRBV7-8 NA TRBJ1-5 NA
CASSLNRAPSYNEQFF TGTGCCAGCAGTTTAAACAGGGCACCCTCCTACAATGAGCAGTTCTTC TRBV27 NA TRBJ2-1 many
CSAAHTSLSRNEQFF TGCAGTGCTGCTCATACTAGTCTGTCGAGGAATGAGCAGTTCTTC TRBV20-1 NA TRBJ2-1 many
CASSYSKGAGANVLTF TGTGCCAGCAGTTATTCGAAGGGGGCTGGGGCCAACGTCCTGACTTTC TRBV6-9 NA TRBJ2-6 few
CSASEGALRETQYF TGCAGTGCTAGTGAGGGTGCTTTACGAGAGACCCAGTACTTC TRBV20-1 NA TRBJ2-5 NA
CASSLGGQGAIGETQYF TGTGCCAGCAGTTTAGGGGGGCAGGGGGCGATCGGAGAGACCCAGTACTTC TRBV28 TRBD1 TRBJ2-5 NA